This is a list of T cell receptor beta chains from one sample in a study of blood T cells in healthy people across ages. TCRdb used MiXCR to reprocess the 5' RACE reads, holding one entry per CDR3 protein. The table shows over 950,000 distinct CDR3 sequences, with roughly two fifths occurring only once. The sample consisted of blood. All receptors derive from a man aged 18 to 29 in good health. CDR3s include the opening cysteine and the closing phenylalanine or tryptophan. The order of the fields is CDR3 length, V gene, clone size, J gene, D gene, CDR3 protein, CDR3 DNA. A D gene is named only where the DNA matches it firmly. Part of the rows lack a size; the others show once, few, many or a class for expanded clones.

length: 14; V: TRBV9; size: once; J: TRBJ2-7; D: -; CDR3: CASSVTGNSYEQYF; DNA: TGTGCCAGCAGCGTAACAGGGAACTCCTACGAGCAGTACTTC
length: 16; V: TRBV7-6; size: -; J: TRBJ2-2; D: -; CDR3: CASSSHLDRNTGELFF; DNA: TGTGCCAGCAGCTCCCACTTAGACAGGAACACCGGGGAGCTGTTTTTT
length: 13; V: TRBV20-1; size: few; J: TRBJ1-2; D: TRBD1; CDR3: CSARRGQGSGYTF; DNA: TGCAGTGCTAGACGGGGACAGGGTAGTGGCTACACCTTC
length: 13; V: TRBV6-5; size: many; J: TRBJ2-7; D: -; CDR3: CASSYSGDYEQYF; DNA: TGTGCCAGCAGTTACTCTGGAGACTACGAGCAGTACTTC
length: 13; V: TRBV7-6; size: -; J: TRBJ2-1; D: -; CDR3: CASSAGTNNEQFF; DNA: TGTGCCAGCAGCGCAGGGACCAACAATGAGCAGTTCTTC
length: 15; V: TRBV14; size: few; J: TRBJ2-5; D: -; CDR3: CASSLYAREGETQYF; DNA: TGTGCCAGCAGCCTATACGCCCGTGAGGGAGAGACCCAGTACTTC
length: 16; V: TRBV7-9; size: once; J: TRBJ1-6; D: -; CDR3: CASSLPLDPYNSPLHF; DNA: TGTGCCAGCAGTTTACCCCTGGACCCCTATAATTCACCCCTCCACTTT
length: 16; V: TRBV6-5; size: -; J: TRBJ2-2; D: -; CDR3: CASRPPGAVGTGELFF; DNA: TGTGCCAGCAGACCCCCCGGGGCGGTTGGGACCGGGGAGCTGTTTTTT
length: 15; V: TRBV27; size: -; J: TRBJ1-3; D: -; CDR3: CASSPTASSGNTIYF; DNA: TGTGCCAGTAGTCCCACAGCGAGCTCTGGAAACACCATATATTTT
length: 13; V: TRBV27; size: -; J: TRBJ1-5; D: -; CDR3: CASSFRDHQPQHF; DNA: TGTGCCAGCAGTTTCAGGGACCATCAGCCCCAGCATTTT
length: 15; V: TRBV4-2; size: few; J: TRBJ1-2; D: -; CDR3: CASSQDDPSPYGYTF; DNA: TGTGCCAGCAGCCAGGACGACCCTAGTCCCTATGGCTACACCTTC
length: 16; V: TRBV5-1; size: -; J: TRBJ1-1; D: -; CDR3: CASSSGDTAPNTEAFF; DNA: TGCGCCAGCAGCTCTGGAGACACAGCTCCGAACACTGAAGCTTTCTTT
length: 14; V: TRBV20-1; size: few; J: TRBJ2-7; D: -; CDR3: CSARSISASYEQYF; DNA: TGCAGTGCTAGATCGATTTCGGCTTCCTACGAGCAGTACTTC
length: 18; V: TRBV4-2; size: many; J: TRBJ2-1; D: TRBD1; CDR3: CASSQEVRGPSSYNEQFF; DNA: TGTGCCAGCAGCCAAGAAGTTAGGGGGCCCAGCTCCTACAATGAGCAGTTCTTC
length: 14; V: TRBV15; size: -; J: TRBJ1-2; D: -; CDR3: CATSRGEQTTSYTF; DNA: TGTGCCACCAGCAGAGGGGAACAGACCACAAGCTACACCTTC
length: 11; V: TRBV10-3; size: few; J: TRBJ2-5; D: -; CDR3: CAIGLSETQYF; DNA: TGTGCCATCGGACTCTCAGAGACCCAGTACTTC
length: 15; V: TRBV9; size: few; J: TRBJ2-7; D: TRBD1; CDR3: CASSVAAGGSYEQYF; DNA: TGTGCCAGCAGCGTAGCGGCAGGGGGCTCCTACGAGCAGTACTTC
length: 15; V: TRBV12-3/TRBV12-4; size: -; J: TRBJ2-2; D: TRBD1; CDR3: CASSPWTGGAGELFF; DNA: TGTGCCAGCAGTCCCTGGACAGGGGGGGCCGGGGAGCTGTTTTTT
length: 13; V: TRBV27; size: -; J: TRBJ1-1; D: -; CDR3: CASSQGWFTEAFF; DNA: TGTGCCAGTAGCCAGGGATGGTTCACTGAAGCTTTCTTT
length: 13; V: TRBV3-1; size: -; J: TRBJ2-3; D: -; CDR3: CASSHQHQSEQYF; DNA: TGTGCCAGCAGCCATCAACACCAAAGTGAGCAGTATTTT
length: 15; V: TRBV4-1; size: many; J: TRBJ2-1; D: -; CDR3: CASSQVASSYNEQFF; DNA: TGCGCCAGCAGCCAAGTGGCTAGCTCATACAATGAGCAGTTCTTC
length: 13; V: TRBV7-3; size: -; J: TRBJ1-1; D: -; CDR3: CASSLDRNPEAFF; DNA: TGTGCCAGCAGCCTAGACAGAAACCCTGAAGCTTTCTTT
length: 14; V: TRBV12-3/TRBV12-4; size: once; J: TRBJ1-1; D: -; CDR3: CASTLTAGITEAFF; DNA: TGTGCCAGCACGCTAACGGCAGGGATCACTGAAGCTTTCTTT
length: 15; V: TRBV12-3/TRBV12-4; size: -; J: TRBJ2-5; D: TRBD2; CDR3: CASSIASGGQETQYF; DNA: TGTGCCAGCAGTATCGCTAGCGGGGGACAGGAGACCCAGTACTTC
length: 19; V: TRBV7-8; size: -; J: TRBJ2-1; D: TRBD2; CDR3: CASSLDSRTSGVPNNEQFF; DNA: TGTGCCAGCAGCTTAGACAGTCGGACTAGCGGGGTTCCAAACAATGAGCAGTTCTTC
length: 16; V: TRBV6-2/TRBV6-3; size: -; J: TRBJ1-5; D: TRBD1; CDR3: CASSYSGQGRDQPQHF; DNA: TGTGCCAGCAGTTACTCGGGACAGGGTCGTGATCAGCCCCAGCATTTT
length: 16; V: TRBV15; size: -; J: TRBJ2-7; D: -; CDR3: CATSVRDAETYNEQYF; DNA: TGTGCCACCAGCGTCCGGGACGCCGAAACCTACAATGAGCAGTACTTC
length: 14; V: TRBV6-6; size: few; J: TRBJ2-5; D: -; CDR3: CASSISHGQETQYF; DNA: TGTGCCAGCAGTATATCCCACGGACAAGAGACCCAGTACTTC
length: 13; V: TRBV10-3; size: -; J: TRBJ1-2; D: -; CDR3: CAISDRPYYGYTF; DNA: TGTGCCATCAGTGATCGGCCCTACTATGGCTACACCTTC
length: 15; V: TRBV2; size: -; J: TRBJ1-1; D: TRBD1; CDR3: CASSAGQQGITEAFF; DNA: TGTGCCAGCAGCGCGGGGCAACAGGGGATCACTGAAGCTTTCTTT
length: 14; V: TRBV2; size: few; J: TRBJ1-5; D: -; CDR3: CASSVGAGLQPQHF; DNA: TGTGCCAGCAGTGTAGGGGCAGGACTCCAGCCCCAGCATTTT
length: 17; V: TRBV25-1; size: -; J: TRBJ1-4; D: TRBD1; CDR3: CASSLDLPGTGDEKLFF; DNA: TGTGCCAGCAGTTTGGACTTACCCGGGACAGGGGATGAAAAACTGTTTTTT
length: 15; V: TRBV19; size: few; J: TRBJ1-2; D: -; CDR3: CASRMNMDGNYGYTF; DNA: TGTGCCAGTAGGATGAATATGGACGGTAACTATGGCTACACCTTC
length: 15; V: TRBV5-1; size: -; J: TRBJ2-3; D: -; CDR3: CASSGRDKSTDTQYF; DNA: TGCGCCAGCAGCGGACGGGACAAGAGCACAGATACGCAGTATTTT
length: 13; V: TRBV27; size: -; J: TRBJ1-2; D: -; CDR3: CASGNRAWDGYTF; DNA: TGTGCCAGCGGAAACAGGGCGTGGGATGGCTACACCTTC
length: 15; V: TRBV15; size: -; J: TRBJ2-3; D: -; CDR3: CATSRNTRGRDTQYF; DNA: TGTGCCACCAGCAGGAATACCCGGGGGCGAGATACGCAGTATTTT
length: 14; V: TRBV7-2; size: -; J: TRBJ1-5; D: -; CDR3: CASSVSPLYQPQHF; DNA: TGTGCCAGCAGCGTAAGTCCCCTTTATCAGCCCCAGCATTTT
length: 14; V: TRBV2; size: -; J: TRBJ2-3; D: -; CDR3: CASSVLASTDTQYF; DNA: TGTGCCAGCAGTGTACTAGCTTCCACAGATACGCAGTATTTT
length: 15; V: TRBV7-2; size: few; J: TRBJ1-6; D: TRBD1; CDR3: CASSLGPGGNSPLHF; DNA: TGTGCCAGCAGCTTAGGCCCAGGGGGAAACTCACCCCTCCACTTT
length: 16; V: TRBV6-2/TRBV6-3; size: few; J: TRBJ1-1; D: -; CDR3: CASRYTITGYLSEAFF; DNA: TGTGCCAGCAGGTACACCATCACAGGATATCTGAGTGAAGCTTTCTTT
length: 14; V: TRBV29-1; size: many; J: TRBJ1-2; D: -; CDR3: CSVWDGATNYGYTF; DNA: TGCAGCGTGTGGGACGGGGCCACAAACTATGGCTACACCTTC
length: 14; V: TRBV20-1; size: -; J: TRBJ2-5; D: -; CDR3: CSARASENQETQYF; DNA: TGCAGTGCTAGAGCTAGCGAAAATCAAGAGACCCAGTACTTC
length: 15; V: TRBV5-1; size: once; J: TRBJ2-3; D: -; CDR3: CASSYRELRTDTQYF; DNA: TGCGCCAGCAGTTACAGGGAATTAAGAACAGATACGCAGTATTTT
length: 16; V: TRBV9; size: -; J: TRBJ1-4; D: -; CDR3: CASSVAPGTPKDKLFF; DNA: TGTGCCAGCAGCGTAGCTCCGGGCACCCCCAAGGATAAACTGTTTTTT
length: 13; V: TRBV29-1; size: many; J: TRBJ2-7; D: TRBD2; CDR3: CSVGTSEAYEQYF; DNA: TGCAGCGTGGGGACTAGCGAAGCCTACGAGCAGTACTTC
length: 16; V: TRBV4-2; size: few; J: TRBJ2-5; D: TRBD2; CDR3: CASSQGASGIKETQYF; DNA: TGTGCCAGCAGCCAAGGGGCTAGCGGCATAAAGGAGACCCAGTACTTC
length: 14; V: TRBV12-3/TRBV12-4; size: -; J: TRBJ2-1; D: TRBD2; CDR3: CASSFSRGGNEQFF; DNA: TGTGCCAGCAGTTTCTCACGCGGGGGGAATGAGCAGTTCTTC
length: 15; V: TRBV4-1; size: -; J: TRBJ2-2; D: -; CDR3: CASSSQGTARGELFF; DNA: TGCGCCAGCAGCTCACAAGGGACCGCCAGAGGGGAGCTGTTTTTT
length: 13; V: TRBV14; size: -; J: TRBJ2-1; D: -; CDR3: CASSQDWRLGQFF; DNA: TGTGCCAGCAGCCAAGATTGGCGACTAGGGCAGTTCTTC
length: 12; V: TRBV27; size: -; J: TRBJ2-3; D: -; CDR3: CASSHGRGDQYF; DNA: TGTGCCAGCAGTCACGGAAGGGGAGATCAGTATTTT